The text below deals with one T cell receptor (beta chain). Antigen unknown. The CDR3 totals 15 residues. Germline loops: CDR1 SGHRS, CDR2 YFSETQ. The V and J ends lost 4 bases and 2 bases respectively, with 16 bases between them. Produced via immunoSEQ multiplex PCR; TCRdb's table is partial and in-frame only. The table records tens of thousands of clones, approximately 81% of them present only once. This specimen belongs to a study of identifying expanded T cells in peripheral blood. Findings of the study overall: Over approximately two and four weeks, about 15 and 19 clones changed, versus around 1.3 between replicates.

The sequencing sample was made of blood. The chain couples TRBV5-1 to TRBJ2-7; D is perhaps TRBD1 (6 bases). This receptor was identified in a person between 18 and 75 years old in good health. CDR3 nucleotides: TGCGCCAGCAGCCTTACAGGGTCTGCCCCCTACGAGCAGTACTTC. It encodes CASSLTGSAPYEQYF.